One T cell receptor beta chain is described in this entry. Germline CDR1 SQVTM, CDR2 ANQGSEA. This CDR3 is built from 14 residues. V was trimmed by 4 bases and J by 6 bases, leaving 19 bases between them. This sample is part of a study of blood T cells in healthy people across ages. The second PCR ran about 6 to 12 cycles with a sample-barcoded 5' primer and J-beta primers. TCRdb called the 5' RACE reads again in MiXCR, with one record for every CDR3 protein. Of about 680,000 distinct CDR3 sequences in the sample, about half were seen once. This sequence originates from an older woman in good health. Sequencing used blood. V and J are TRBV29-1 and TRBJ2-7; the D call may be TRBD1 or TRBD2 (5 bases each). Written as DNA, the CDR3 is TGCAGCGTTGGCCTAGGTGGAGCGAGGGGCGAGCAGTACTTC. Translation: CSVGLGGARGEQYF.